A selection of T cell receptor beta chains follows, all from one sample in a study of cytomegalovirus exposure and HLA in healthy donors. TCRdb's copy holds only in-frame clones and misses some; the assay was immunoSEQ multiplex PCR. The table records 110,000 or so clones, 67% of them present only once. Sequencing was performed on PBMCs. These receptors were taken from a man aged 18 to 30 in good health and CMV-seropositive. Each CDR3 is given with its conserved first and last residue. The order of the fields is D gene, J gene, V gene, clone size, CDR3 protein, CDR3 DNA. The D gene is left open where the match is weak. Some rows have no size entry. The others give once, few or many, or a class for an expanded clone.

D: -; J: TRBJ1-1; V: TRBV7-6; size: -; CDR3: CASSYSITENTEAFF; DNA: TGTGCCAGCAGCTACTCCATAACAGAGAACACTGAAGCTTTCTTT
D: TRBD1; J: TRBJ1-2; V: TRBV9; size: -; CDR3: CASSSGQGGYGYTF; DNA: TGTGCCAGCAGCTCCGGACAGGGTGGCTATGGCTACACCTTC
D: TRBD1; J: TRBJ2-2; V: TRBV5-1; size: -; CDR3: CASKTGSIPGELFF; DNA: TGCGCCAGCAAGACAGGGTCTATCCCCGGGGAGCTGTTTTTT
D: TRBD2; J: TRBJ2-3; V: TRBV15; size: -; CDR3: CATSIWTSRTVTDTQYF; DNA: TGTGCCACCAGCATATGGACTAGCCGAACCGTCACAGATACGCAGTATTTT
D: -; J: TRBJ2-1; V: TRBV7-2; size: -; CDR3: CASSSEAGAGREQFF; DNA: TGTGCCAGCAGCTCCGAGGCTGGGGCGGGGAGGGAGCAGTTCTTC
D: -; J: TRBJ2-7; V: TRBV19; size: -; CDR3: CASSGSHSYEQYF; DNA: TGTGCCAGTAGCGGGTCCCACTCCTACGAGCAGTACTTC
D: -; J: TRBJ1-2; V: TRBV7-9; size: -; CDR3: CASTQRGNRYGYTF; DNA: TGTGCCAGCACCCAGCGGGGAAACCGGTATGGCTACACCTTC
D: -; J: TRBJ1-5; V: TRBV11-2; size: -; CDR3: CASSLDRRQPQHF; DNA: TGTGCCAGCAGCTTAGATCGGAGGCAGCCCCAGCATTTT
D: TRBD1; J: TRBJ2-3; V: TRBV7-7; size: -; CDR3: CASSLDRVTDTQYF; DNA: TGTGCCAGCAGCTTGGACAGGGTCACAGATACGCAGTATTTT
D: -; J: TRBJ1-2; V: TRBV19; size: few; CDR3: CASTNTVGNYGYTF; DNA: TGTGCCAGTACGAACACCGTCGGGAACTATGGCTACACCTTC
D: -; J: TRBJ2-7; V: TRBV7-6; size: -; CDR3: CASSLDWAGGGDEQYF; DNA: TGTGCCAGCAGCTTAGACTGGGCAGGTGGAGGGGACGAGCAGTACTTC
D: -; J: TRBJ1-5; V: TRBV4-2; size: -; CDR3: CASSQAPGSNQPQHF; DNA: TGTGCCAGCAGCCAAGCCCCAGGGAGCAATCAGCCCCAGCATTTT
D: -; J: TRBJ1-1; V: TRBV5-4; size: few; CDR3: CASSSRDTVVSEDTEAFF; DNA: TGTGCCAGCAGCTCCAGGGACACTGTGGTGTCTGAAGACACTGAAGCTTTCTTT
D: -; J: TRBJ1-4; V: TRBV2; size: few; CDR3: CASSEGPIGLDEKLFF; DNA: TGTGCCAGCAGTGAAGGGCCCATCGGGTTAGATGAAAAACTGTTTTTT
D: -; J: TRBJ1-1; V: TRBV19; size: -; CDR3: CASNDRRNTEAFF; DNA: TGTGCCAGTAATGACAGGCGGAACACTGAAGCTTTCTTT
D: TRBD2; J: TRBJ2-2; V: TRBV5-4; size: -; CDR3: CVSSVIGGANTGELFF; DNA: TGTGTCAGCAGCGTTATCGGGGGGGCTAACACCGGGGAGCTGTTTTTT
D: -; J: TRBJ1-6; V: TRBV28; size: -; CDR3: CASSFRPQSSYNSPLHF; DNA: TGTGCCAGCAGTTTCCGGCCACAGAGCTCCTATAATTCACCCCTCCACTTT
D: TRBD1; J: TRBJ2-4; V: TRBV4-1; size: -; CDR3: CASSQAGTVSIQYF; DNA: TGCGCCAGCAGCCAAGCCGGGACAGTCAGCATTCAGTACTTC